This TCR beta chain was documented in a study of T cell responses to AZD1222 COVID-19 vaccine. The study, taken as a whole, reports: Donors in the cohort were predominantly white British and more often female, and clonal diversity was possibly underestimated. Repertoires in all cases were sampled only once the peak T cell response had passed. As reported, nearly half of all spike-specific TCRs target variant regions that are unmutated. Baseline antibody screening turned up just 6 or 7 seropositive AZD1222 recipients.

Of note for this clone: As yet, its antigen is unknown.

V gave up 2 bases and J gave up 7 bases, with 12 bases separating them. This CDR3 has 14 residues. Germline V lookup: CDR1 SGHRS, CDR2 YFSETQ. Generated by immunoSEQ multiplex PCR, the TCRdb table keeps only in-frame clones and is missing some. Among 130,000 or so clones listed, 70% to 90% were seen once. The sample was peripheral blood, taken 28 days after the second dose of the MenACWY control vaccine. The receptor comes from an adult who received the MenACWY meningococcal vaccine as a control. V is TRBV5-1 and J is TRBJ1-4, with D possibly TRBD1 on 5 matching bases. This chain's CDR3 is CASSFYGAAEKLFF. CDR3 DNA: TGCGCCAGCAGCTTTTACGGGGCGGCTGAAAAACTGTTTTTT.